This T cell receptor (beta chain) was found in a study of response to subunit inactivated influenza vaccine. Germline CDR1 reads SGHRS; CDR2 reads YFSETQ. The CDR3 extends over 15 amino acids. Unmatched junction bases numbered 11, after V lost 5 bases and J lost 8 bases. This clonotype showed up just a few times. In TCRdb, the RT-PCR reads were re-called with MiXCR into one record per CDR3 protein. The sample contains approximately 490,000 distinct CDR3 sequences, around 7.9% of which appear only once. The genes are TRBV5-1 and TRBJ2-3, with 10 bases that match TRBD2. The sequence came from a man aged 50 to 69 who received an inactivated influenza vaccine. The source was PBMCs from blood, collected less than 25 months after vaccination. The CDR3 loop reads CASSPESGRGLTQYF. Written as DNA, the CDR3 is TGCGCCAGCAGTCCAGAGAGCGGGAGGGGCCTTACGCAGTATTTT.